The entry below gives a single TCR beta chain sequence along with its context. The antigen it recognizes is unknown. Per-nucleotide qualities are absent, and no much larger clonotype sits a single base away. Including cysteine and phenylalanine, the CDR3 has 16 amino acids. CDR3 DNA is the only sequence kept; it has 48 bases, read in frame from the first base. CDR1 and CDR2 were assigned from the germline V gene as SGHRS and YFSETQ. After removal of 3 bases from V and 4 bases from J, the junction retains 11 bases not matched to a gene. In total, about 650 healthy bone marrow donors made up the cohort. All cohort members were sampled while nominally healthy, although unrecorded immune exposures were likely present. The donor tested CMV seropositive and was one of the 289 seropositive cohort members. Every donor gave a peripheral blood sample, and the peripheral blood mononuclear cells from that sample were used for TCR beta sequencing. Genomic DNA extraction from the blood cell samples was performed with the Qiagen DNeasy Blood Extraction Kit.

Library preparation employed the immunoSEQ multiplex PCR assay. A mixture of 60 forward primers for TCR Vbeta segments and 13 reverse primers for TCR Jbeta segments was used in the multiplex PCR. Amplification of the CDR3 region of rearranged TCR beta genes was performed with a multiplex PCR assay on genomic DNA. Amplified TCR beta libraries were sequenced as 87-base-pair reads on the Illumina HiSeq System. The source study handled its data this way. Across the 670 or so repertoires, a later analysis counted tens of millions of unique TCR beta chains, 9 million to 14 million of which were shared by at least two donors. Raw reads were error-corrected and collapsed into unique sequences by a nearest-neighbor algorithm in which closely related sequences were merged to remove PCR and sequencing errors. V, D and J gene segments were assigned by aligning CDR3 sequences to IMGT reference sequences. For a sequence to be retained, at least a six-nucleotide match to both a V gene segment and a J gene segment was required. A rearrangement was called productive if the CDR3 had no stop codons and remained in frame with V and J, and every other rearrangement was called non-productive. Following IMGT convention, CDR3 was defined as the stretch from the second conserved V-encoded cysteine to the conserved J-encoded phenylalanine. The earlier analysis of approximately 590 of the donors excluded any sequence lacking an unambiguous match to a single V gene segment. An earlier analysis of approximately 590 of the donors called V segments functional above 56.7% productive rearrangements and segregating when the between-donor standard deviation exceeded 5%. A statistical classification framework was developed to diagnose cytomegalovirus status using the catalog of TCR beta chain sequences. In a later analysis, V and J genes were assigned by comparing TCR nucleotide sequences against IMGT/GENE-DB human TR gene sequences. A later analysis assigned CDR3 sequences and most-parsimonious VDJ recombination scenarios with the TCRdist pipeline. In a later analysis, each TCR beta chain was defined by its CDR3 amino acid sequence together with its V-gene family, and reads without a unique V-gene family were excluded. As a way to deal with suspected cross-contamination and a sequencing artifact, a later analysis dropped hundreds of nucleotide sequences that were highly shared and had low generation probability. For each public chain, a later analysis derived a clonal expansion index from normalized ranks of inferred template counts within each repertoire. In a later analysis, generation probabilities were computed using a VDJ recombination model fitted to out-of-frame rearrangements, and the results were checked against IGoR. Hypergeometric tests were used in a later analysis to score TCR-TCR, TCR-HLA and TCR-CMV co-occurrence, with a repertoire-size bias correction applied to the TCR pairs. In a later analysis, false discovery rates were estimated by permuting HLA or CMV assignments 20 times. In a later analysis, co-occurring TCRs were grouped using DBSCAN, and TCRdist sequence similarity was added for clustering within HLA-allele-positive subsets. Co-occurrence clustering excluded repertoires with fewer than 30,000 or more than 120,000 public chains, plus five with anomalous nucleotide sharing. TCRdb carries this immuneACCESS record with in-frame sequences only. Its versions omit some clonotypes, under half of them owing to an unresolved V gene in the studies checked, with the rest unexplained. V, J and clone size derive from that table, while D and trimming were established from the DNA sequence. Counted in this sample were about 62,000 clones; approximately 71% of them appeared once. 7.8% of the sample lies in the top ten.

These data are taken from a study of cytomegalovirus exposure and HLA in healthy donors (dated by TCRdb to the late 2010s). Regarding the study in general: In an earlier analysis of about 560 of the donors, 276 Gb of sequence data and 100 million or so unique TCR beta sequences from about 179 million T cells were reported. To study patterns of TCR occurrence, a later analysis re-analyzed previously published TCR beta repertoires from around 700 donors and added high-resolution HLA genotyping. On average, approximately 250,000 unique TCR beta nucleotide sequences were sequenced per donor among 398 genotyped donors of the cohort, with roughly 18% of those sequences being non-productive. Approximately 310 gigabases of sequencing data and around 85 million unique TCR sequences made up an early release that covered over 550 HLA-typed donors. A later genetic analysis used genome-wide SNP genotypes for about three fifths of the 666 donors, treating that subset as a discovery cohort. In an earlier analysis of 550 to 700 of the donors, high-throughput TCR beta sequencing was used to judge whether each TCR beta V gene segment behaved as functional or pseudogenic. The study aimed to test whether signatures of past pathogen exposure could be identified by cataloging public T cell receptors. Four to six DR-DQ haplotypes were handled as single units for association and clustering, since linkage in the cohort was strong. Class I and class II HLA loci were covered by the typing at four-digit resolution. The study used immunosequencing to profile the T cell repertoires of 600 to 850 subjects and linked those repertoires to cytomegalovirus serostatus. Alongside the repertoire data, information on donor age, sex, ethnicity and CMV serostatus was compiled. To predict cytomegalovirus infection status, the study brought together high-throughput TCR immunosequencing, statistical association of individual TCRs with disease status, and machine learning. Typing coverage varied by locus: 629-630 donors for A, B, C, DRB1 and DQB1; approximately 520 for DQA1; 600 to 610 for DPA1; 450 to 480 for DPB1. Of the 300 to 450 genotyped donors, 65% to 90% were placed in the genetic ancestry cluster associated with self-reported Caucasian donors. Every discovery cohort repertoire had been produced on one sequencing platform. Besides the first cohort of some 670 subjects, a separate validation cohort made up of 95 to 150 different subjects was used. Rather than drawing on any new phenotypic data, the later analysis identified candidate immune exposures from TCR beta sequences and the way those sequences occurred across donors.

The paper's findings and limits, for the study overall: The earlier analysis of fewer than 750 of the donors excluded some 15 rarely observed V segments, including chromosome 9 orphons, because counts were too low. Presence/absence analyses assumed roughly uniform sequencing depth across donors, an assumption that may not hold. The sequencing pipeline was judged likely to have produced a cluster of highly shared sequence variants as a technical artifact. In an earlier analysis of some 500 of the donors, most TCR beta V segments were observed in productive rearrangements about 87% or about 30% of the time, broadly matching IMGT annotations. Most TCR sequences were observed very rarely across donors, whereas some public TCRs were present in many individuals. The classifier was reported to diagnose cytomegalovirus status with high specificity and sensitivity in both the original and validation cohorts. Only TCR beta chains were sequenced in this cohort, and the absence of alpha or paired-chain data limited detectable features. The authors suggested that the approach could potentially be extended to other disease states and immunological phenotypes. Immune exposure information for the cohort was limited to CMV serostatus. In vitro tests confirmed that a few of the cytomegalovirus-associated TCR beta chains recognize cytomegalovirus antigens. In a later analysis, around 15,000 TCR beta sequences were associated with specific HLA alleles at a false discovery rate of 0.05. Most CMV-associated TCR beta chains appeared to be HLA-restricted in a later analysis, and the HLA associations seemed to be driven largely by CMV exposure. In a later analysis, HLA-associated TCR beta chains showed more clonal expansion and lower generation probabilities than non-associated chains that were equally common. Some IMGT-functional V segments, including TRBV6-2 and TRBV6-3, could not be distinguished by the 87-base-pair reads and were therefore excluded. According to a later analysis, TCR association rates differed among HLA loci, with DRB1 alleles showing the most associated TCRs and HLA-C alleles showing the fewest. A further reported finding was that TCR beta sequences accurately predicted the HLA-A and HLA-B alleles for most subjects in the first cohort. A total of fewer than 200 TCR beta chains were listed by the study as associated with cytomegalovirus. Because some donors lacked HLA typing at each locus, the association tests relied only on the typed subset. In a later analysis, several top co-occurrence clusters were reported to appear linked to parvovirus B19, influenza, CMV and Epstein-Barr virus. Correlated functional status among segregating V segments might be attributable to linkage disequilibrium, but an unknown experimental factor could not be ruled out. In a later genetic analysis, a missense DCLRE1C variant was associated with V-gene and J-gene trimming of TCR beta chains, and the association was replicated in an independent cohort. Assigning TCR associations to individual alleles was difficult when HLA alleles, especially DR and DQ, strongly co-occurred. A later genetic analysis reported fewer N-insertions in productive TCRs among donors in an Asian-associated ancestry cluster than the roughly 650-donor mean.

The chain uses TRBV5-1 and TRBJ2-7, and 9 bases in between align with TRBD2. This receptor was identified in a man aged 55-75 years in good health and CMV-seropositive. Sample: PBMCs. The DNA is as follows: TGCGCCAGCAGCTCCCCGGATAGCGGGAGTAGGTACGAGCAGTACTTC. It translates to CASSSPDSGSRYEQYF. The full variable domain, with segments outside the CDR3 supplied by the reference TRBV5-1 and TRBJ2-7 proteins, appears as KAGVTQTPRYLIKTRGQQVTLSCSPISGHRSVSWYQQTPGQGLQFLFEYFSETQRNKGNFPGRFSGRQFSNSRSEMNVSTLELGDSALYLCASSSPDSGSRYEQYFGPGTRLTVT.